The entry below describes one T cell receptor beta chain. Participant age was roughly 18 to 90 years, and participants resided in fewer than 30 US areas. The sample comes from a study of blood T cell repertoires in COVID-19. Background on the study: The origin of the acute and convalescent COVID-19 samples was the United States, Italy and Spain.

Here immunoSEQ multiplex PCR was the method, and the copy in TCRdb shows in-frame clones only, minus some. The sample has roughly 250,000 clones, about nine tenths seen once. The V gene lost 7 bases and the J gene lost 2 bases, with 17 bases spanning the gap. Germline V gene sequence: CDR1 SQVTM, CDR2 ANQGSEA. This CDR3 has 14 amino acids. The chain recombines TRBV29-1 with TRBJ1-2, with D possibly TRBD1 on 6 matching bases. The sequence was collected from a woman between 35 and 50 years old with acute COVID-19. Input material: PBMCs or T cells enriched from blood (not recorded which). DNA of the CDR3: TGCAGCGCCAACAGGGCCCTGGAAAACTATGGCTACACCTTC. Its translation: CSANRALENYGYTF.